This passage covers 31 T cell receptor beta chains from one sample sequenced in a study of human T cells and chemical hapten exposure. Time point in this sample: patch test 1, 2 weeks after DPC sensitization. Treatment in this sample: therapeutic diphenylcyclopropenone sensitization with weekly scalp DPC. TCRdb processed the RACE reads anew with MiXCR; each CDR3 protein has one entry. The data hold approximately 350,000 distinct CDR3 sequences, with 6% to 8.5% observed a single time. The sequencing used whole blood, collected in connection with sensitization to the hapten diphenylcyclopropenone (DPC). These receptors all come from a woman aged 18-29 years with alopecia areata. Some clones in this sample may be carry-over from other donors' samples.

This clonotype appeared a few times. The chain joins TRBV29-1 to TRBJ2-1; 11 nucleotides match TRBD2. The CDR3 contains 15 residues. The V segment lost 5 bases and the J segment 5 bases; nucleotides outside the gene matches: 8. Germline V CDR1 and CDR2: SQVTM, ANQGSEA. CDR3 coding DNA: TGCAGCGTTCGAAAAACTAGCGGGGGTGACAATGAGCAGTTCTTC. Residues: CSVRKTSGGDNEQFF.

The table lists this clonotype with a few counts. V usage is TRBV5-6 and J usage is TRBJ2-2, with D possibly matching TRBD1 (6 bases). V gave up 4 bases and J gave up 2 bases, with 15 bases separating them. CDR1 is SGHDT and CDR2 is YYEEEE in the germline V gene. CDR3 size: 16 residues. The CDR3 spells CASSPQQGLNTGELFF. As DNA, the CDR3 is TGTGCCAGCAGCCCCCAGCAGGGGCTAAACACCGGGGAGCTGTTTTTT.

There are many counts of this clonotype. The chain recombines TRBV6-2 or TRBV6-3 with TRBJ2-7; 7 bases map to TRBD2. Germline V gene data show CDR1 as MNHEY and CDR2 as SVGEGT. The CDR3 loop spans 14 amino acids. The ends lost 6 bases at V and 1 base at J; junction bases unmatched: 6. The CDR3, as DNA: TGTGCCAGCAGCCCCGGCGGGGGATCCTACGAGCAGTACTTC. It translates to CASSPGGGSYEQYF.

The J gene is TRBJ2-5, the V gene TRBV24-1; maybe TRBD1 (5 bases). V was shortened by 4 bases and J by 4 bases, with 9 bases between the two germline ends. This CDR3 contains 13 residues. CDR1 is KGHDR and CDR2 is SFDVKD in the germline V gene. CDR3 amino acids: CATSESGAETQYF. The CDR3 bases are TGTGCCACCAGTGAGTCTGGGGCAGAGACCCAGTACTTC.

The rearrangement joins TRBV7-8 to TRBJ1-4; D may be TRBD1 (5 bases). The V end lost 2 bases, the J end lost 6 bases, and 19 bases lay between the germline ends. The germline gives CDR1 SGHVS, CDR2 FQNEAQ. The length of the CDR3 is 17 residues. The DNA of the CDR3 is TGTGCCAGCAGCTTAATACCGCAGCGGGGGTTGTATGAAAAACTGTTTTTT. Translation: CASSLIPQRGLYEKLFF.

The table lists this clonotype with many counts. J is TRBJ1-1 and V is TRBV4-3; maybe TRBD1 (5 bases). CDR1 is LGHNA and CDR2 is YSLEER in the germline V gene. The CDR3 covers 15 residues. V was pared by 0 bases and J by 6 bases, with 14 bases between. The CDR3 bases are TGCGCCAGCAGCCAAGATTTGAGGGGCTTAGCTGAAGCTTTCTTT. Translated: CASSQDLRGLAEAFF.

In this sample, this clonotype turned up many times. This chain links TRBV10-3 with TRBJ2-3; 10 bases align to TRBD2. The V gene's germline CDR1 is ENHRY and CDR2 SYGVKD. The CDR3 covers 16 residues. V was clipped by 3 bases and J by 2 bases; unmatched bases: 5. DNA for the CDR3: TGTGCCATCAGTGATTGGAGCGGGGGGGCCACAGATACGCAGTATTTT. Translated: CAISDWSGGATDTQYF.

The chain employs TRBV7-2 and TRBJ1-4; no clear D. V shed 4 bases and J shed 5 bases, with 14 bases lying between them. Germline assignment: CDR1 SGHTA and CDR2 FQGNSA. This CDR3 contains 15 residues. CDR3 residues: CASSSGPPINEKLFF. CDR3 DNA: TGTGCCAGCAGCTCCGGGCCCCCCATAAATGAAAAACTGTTTTTT. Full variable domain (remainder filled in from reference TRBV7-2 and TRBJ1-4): GAGVSQSPSNKVTEKGKDVELRCDPISGHTALYWYRQSLGQGLEFLIYFQGNSAPDKSGLPSDRFSAERTGGSVSTLTIQRTQQEDSAVYLCASSSGPPINEKLFFGSGTQLSVL.

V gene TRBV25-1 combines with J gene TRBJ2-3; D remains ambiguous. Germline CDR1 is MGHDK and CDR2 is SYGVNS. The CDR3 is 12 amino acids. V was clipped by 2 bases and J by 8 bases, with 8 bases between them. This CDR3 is CASSEGFGTQYF. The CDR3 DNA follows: TGTGCCAGCAGTGAAGGGTTCGGTACGCAGTATTTT.

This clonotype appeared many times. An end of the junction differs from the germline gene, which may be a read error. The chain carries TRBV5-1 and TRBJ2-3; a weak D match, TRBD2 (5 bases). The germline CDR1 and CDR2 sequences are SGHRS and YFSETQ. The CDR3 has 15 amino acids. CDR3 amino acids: CASSLEGGSTDTQYF. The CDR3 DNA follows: TGTGCCAGCAGTTTAGAGGGCGGGAGCACAGATACGCAGTATTTT.

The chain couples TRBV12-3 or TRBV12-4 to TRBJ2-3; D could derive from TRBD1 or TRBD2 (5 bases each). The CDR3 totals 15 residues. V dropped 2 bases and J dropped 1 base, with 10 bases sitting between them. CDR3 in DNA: TGTGCCAGCAGTTTATTGGGGGTCGGCACAGATACGCAGTATTTT. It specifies CASSLLGVGTDTQYF.

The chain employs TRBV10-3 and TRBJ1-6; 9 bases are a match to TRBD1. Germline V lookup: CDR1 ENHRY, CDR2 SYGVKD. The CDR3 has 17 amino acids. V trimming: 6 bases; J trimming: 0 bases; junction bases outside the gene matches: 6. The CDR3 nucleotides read TGTGCCATCAGCGAAACGACAGGGGGCTCCTATAATTCACCCCTCCACTTT. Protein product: CAISETTGGSYNSPLHF.

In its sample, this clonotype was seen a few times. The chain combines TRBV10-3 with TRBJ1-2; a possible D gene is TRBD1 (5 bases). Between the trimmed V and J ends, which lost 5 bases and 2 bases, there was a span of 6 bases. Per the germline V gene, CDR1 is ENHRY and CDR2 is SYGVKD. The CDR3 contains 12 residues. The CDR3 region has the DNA TGTGCCATCAGTCCAGGGAACTATGGCTACACCTTC. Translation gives CAISPGNYGYTF.

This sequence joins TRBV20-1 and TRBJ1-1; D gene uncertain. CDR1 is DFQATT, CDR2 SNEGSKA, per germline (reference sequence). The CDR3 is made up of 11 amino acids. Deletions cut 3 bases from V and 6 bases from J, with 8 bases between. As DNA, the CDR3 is TGCAGTGCTAGTACAAGTTCTGAAGCTTTCTTT. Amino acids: CSASTSSEAFF.

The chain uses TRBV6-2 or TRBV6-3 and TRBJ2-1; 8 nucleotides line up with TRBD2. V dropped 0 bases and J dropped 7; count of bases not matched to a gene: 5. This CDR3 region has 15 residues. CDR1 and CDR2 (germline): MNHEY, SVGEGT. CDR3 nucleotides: TGTGCCAGCAGTTACTCGAGACTAGCGAGGAATGAGCAGTTCTTC. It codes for CASSYSRLARNEQFF.

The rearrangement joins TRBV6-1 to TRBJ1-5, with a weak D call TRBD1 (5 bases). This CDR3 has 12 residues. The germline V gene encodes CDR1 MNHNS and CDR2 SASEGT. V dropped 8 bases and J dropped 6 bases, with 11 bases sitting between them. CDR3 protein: CASQTVAQPQHF. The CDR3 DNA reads TGTGCCAGCCAGACAGTGGCTCAGCCCCAGCATTTT.

CDR3 nucleotide sequence: TGTGCCTCCGGGACTCCCGGAAACACCATATATTTT. As protein: CASGTPGNTIYF. The chain combines TRBV28 with TRBJ1-3, with TRBD1 as a possible D gene (5 bases). Germline values: CDR1 MDHEN, CDR2 SYDVKM. The length of the CDR3 is 12 residues. V gave up 11 bases and J gave up 4 bases, with 12 bases separating them.

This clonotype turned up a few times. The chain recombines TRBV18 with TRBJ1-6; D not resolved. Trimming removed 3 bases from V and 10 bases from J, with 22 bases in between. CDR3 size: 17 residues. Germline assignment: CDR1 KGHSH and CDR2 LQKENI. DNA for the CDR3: TGTGCCAGCTCACCTCCTGCTGGGGAATCCTTTTGGTCACCCCTCCACTTT. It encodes CASSPPAGESFWSPLHF.

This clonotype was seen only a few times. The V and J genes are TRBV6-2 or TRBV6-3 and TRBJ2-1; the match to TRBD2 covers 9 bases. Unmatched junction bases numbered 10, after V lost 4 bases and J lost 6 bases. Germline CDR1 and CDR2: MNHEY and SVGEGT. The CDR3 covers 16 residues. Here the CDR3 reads CASSFGAGGPSNEQFF. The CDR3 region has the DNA TGTGCCAGCAGTTTTGGGGCGGGGGGGCCGAGCAATGAGCAGTTCTTC.

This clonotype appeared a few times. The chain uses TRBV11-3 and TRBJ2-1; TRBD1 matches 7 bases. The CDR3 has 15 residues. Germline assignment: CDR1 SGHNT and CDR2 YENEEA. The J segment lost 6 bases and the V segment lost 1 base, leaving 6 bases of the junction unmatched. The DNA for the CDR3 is TGTGCCAGCAGCTTAGGCTACGACAGGGTCAATGAGCAGTTCTTC. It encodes CASSLGYDRVNEQFF.

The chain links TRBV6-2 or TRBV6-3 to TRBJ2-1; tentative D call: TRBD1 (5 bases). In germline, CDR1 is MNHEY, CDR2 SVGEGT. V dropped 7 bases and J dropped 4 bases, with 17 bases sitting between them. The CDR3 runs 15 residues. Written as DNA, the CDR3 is TGTGCCAGCACTGCTAGACAGACCCTATACAATGAGCAGTTCTTC. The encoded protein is CASTARQTLYNEQFF.

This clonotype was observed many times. The CDR3: CASSFLGRSRGNEQYF. CDR3 nucleotides: TGTGCCAGCAGTTTCTTGGGGCGGAGCCGTGGCAACGAGCAGTACTTC. J is TRBJ2-7 and V is TRBV12-3 or TRBV12-4, with a possible D match to TRBD1 (5 bases). The V end was cut by 3 bases, the J end by 5 bases, with 20 bases between. The CDR3 is 16 residues long.

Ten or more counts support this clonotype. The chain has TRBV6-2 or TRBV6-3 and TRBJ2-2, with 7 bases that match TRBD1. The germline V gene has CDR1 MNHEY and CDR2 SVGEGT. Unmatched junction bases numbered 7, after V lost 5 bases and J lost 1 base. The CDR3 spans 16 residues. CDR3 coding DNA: TGTGCCAGCAGTCAAATAGGGACAGAGAACACCGGGGAGCTGTTTTTT. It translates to CASSQIGTENTGELFF.

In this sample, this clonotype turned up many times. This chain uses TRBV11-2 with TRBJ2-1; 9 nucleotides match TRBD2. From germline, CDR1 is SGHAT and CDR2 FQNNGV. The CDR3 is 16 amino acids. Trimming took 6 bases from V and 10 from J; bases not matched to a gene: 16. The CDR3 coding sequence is TGTGCCAGCAGACACCCCCTGTGGCGGGGGGGTGTCGAGCAGTTCTTC. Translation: CASRHPLWRGGVEQFF. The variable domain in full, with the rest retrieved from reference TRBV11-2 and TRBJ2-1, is EAGVAQSPRYKIIEKRQSVAFWCNPISGHATLYWYQQILGQGPKLLIQFQNNGVVDDSQLPKDRFSAERLKGVDSTLKIQPAKLEDSAVYLCASRHPLWRGGVEQFFGPGTRLTVL.

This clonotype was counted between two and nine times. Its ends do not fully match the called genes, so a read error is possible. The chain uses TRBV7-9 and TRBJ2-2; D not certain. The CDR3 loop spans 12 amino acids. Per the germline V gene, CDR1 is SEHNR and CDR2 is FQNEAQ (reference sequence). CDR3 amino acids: CASSLDSGELFF. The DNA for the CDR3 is TGTGCCAGCAGCTTAGATTCCGGTGAGCTGTTTTTT.

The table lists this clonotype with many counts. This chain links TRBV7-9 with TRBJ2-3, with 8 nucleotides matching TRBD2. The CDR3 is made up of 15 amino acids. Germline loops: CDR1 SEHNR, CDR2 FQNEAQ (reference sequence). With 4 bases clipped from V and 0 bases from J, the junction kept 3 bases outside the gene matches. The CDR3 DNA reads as TGTGCCAGCAGCTCTAAGCGGGGGAGCACAGATACGCAGTATTTT. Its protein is CASSSKRGSTDTQYF.

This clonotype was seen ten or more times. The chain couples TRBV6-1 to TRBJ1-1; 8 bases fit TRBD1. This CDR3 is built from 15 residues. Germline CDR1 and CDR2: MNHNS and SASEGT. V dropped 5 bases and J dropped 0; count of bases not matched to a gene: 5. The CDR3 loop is CASSPGQVMNTEAFF. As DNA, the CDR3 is TGTGCCAGCAGTCCGGGACAGGTTATGAACACTGAAGCTTTCTTT.

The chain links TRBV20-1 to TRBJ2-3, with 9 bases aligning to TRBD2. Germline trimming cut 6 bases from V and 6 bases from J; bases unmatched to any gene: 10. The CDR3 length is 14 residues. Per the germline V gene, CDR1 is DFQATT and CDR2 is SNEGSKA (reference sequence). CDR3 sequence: CSARQRGARDTQYF. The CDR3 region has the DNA TGCAGTGCCCGACAGCGGGGGGCTAGGGATACGCAGTATTTT.

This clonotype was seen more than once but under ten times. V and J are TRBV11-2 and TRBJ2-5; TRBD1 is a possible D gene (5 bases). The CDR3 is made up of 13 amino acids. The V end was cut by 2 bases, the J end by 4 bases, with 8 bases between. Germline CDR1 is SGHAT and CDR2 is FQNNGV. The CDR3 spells CASSLSRAETQYF. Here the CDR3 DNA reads TGTGCCAGCAGCTTAAGCAGGGCAGAGACCCAGTACTTC.

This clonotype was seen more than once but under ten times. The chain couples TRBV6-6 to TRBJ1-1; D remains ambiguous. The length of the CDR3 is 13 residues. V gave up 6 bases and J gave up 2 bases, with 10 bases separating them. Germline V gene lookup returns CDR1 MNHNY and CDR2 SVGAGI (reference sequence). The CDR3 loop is CASRQQRNTEAFF. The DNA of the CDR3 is TGTGCCAGCAGGCAACAGAGAAACACTGAAGCTTTCTTT.

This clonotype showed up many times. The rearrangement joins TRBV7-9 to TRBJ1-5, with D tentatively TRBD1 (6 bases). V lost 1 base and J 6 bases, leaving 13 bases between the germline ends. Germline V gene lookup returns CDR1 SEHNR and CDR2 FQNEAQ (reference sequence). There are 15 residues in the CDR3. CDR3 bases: TGTGCCAGCAGCTTAGTTTCGGGGGCAGGTCAGCCCCAGCATTTT. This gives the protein CASSLVSGAGQPQHF.